Below, one T cell receptor beta chain is given with its context. Germline V gene lookup returns CDR1 ENHRY and CDR2 SYGVKD. With 4 bases clipped from V and 7 bases from J, the junction kept 18 bases outside the gene matches. This CDR3 comprises 18 residues. How the authors handled the data: By means of reference gene primer amplification, nucleated cell counts were estimated. Libraries were prepared by immunoSEQ multiplex PCR; TCRdb keeps only in-frame clonotypes and omits some of them. V, J and clone size are taken as reported in that table, and D and trimming were inferred from the DNA itself. The sample lists around 260,000 clones, about four fifths occurring once. The data stem from a study of blood T cell repertoires in COVID-19. Turning to the study itself: Acute and convalescent COVID-19 samples came from the United States, Italy and Spain. The cDNA or gDNA used as material had been derived from T cells, B-cell-depleted T cells, or PBMCs.

Seattle participants joined during active infection and were tracked over time. The chain combines TRBV10-3 with TRBJ1-5, with TRBD1 identical over 8 bases. Sequenced sample: peripheral blood. The clonotype comes from a person aged 65 to 79 with COVID-19, enrolled during active disease. As DNA, the CDR3 is TGTGCCATCAGTGTGAATCAGGGGGCCCCCGGGGTTTGGCAGCCCCAGCATTTT. It specifies CAISVNQGAPGVWQPQHF.